This T cell receptor beta chain was captured by sequencing in a study of early T cells in non-severe SARS-CoV-2 infection. Study-wide background: Sequencing was performed on bulk RNA from unsorted whole blood, leaving chains unpaired.

Individual cDNA molecules received unique molecular identifiers. Using its own MiXCR run on the 5' RACE reads, TCRdb lists one record per CDR3 protein. The sample gives roughly 76,000 distinct CDR3 sequences, less than 15% of which show up once; approximately 4% is in the top ten. The CDR3 covers 17 residues. Looked up from germline, CDR1 is SGHTA and CDR2 is FQGTGA. Germline trimming cut 0 bases from V and 0 bases from J; bases unmatched to any gene: 6. V gene TRBV7-3 combines with J gene TRBJ1-1, with TRBD1 matching 8 bases. The receptor comes from an adult who was a healthcare worker with PCR-confirmed SARS-CoV-2 infection or an uninfected control (not recorded which). What was sequenced was whole blood. The CDR3 loop is CASSLTGTGGMNTEAFF. CDR3 DNA sequence: TGTGCCAGCAGCTTAACGGGGACAGGAGGGATGAACACTGAAGCTTTCTTT.